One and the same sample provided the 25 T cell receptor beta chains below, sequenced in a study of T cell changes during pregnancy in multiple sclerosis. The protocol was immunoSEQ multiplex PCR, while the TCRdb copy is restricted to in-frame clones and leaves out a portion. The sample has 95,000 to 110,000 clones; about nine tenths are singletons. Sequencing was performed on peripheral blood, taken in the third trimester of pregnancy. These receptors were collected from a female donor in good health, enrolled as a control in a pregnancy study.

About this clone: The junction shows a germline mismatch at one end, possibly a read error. CDR3 in amino acids: CASSPPLGELFF. CDR3 DNA: TGTGCTAGCAGCCCACCACTCGGGGAGCTGTTTTTT. The chain links TRBV7-7 to TRBJ2-2, with D unclear. The CDR3 is 12 amino acids. The germline CDR1 and CDR2 sequences are SSHAT and FNYEAQ (reference sequence). The full variable domain, completed using reference TRBV7-7 and TRBJ2-2, is GAGVSQSPRYKVTKRGQDVTLRCDPISSHATLYWYQQALGQGPEFLTYFNYEAQPDKSGLPSDRFSAERPEGSISTLTIQRTEQRDSAMYRCASSPPLGELFFGEGSRLTVL.

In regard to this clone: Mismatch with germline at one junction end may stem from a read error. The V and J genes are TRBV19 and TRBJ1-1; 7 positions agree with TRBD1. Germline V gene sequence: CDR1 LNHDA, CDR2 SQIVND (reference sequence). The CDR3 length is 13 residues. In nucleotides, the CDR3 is TGTGCAAGTAGTCGAGGGGGCCGGACTGAAGCTTTCTTT. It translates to CASSRGGRTEAFF.

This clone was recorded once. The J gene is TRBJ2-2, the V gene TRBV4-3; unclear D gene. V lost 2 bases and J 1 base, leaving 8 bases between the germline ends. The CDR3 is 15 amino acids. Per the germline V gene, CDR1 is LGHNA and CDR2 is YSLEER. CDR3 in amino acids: CASSQLPGNTGELFF. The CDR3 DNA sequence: TGCGCCAGCAGCCAACTCCCAGGGAACACCGGGGAGCTGTTTTTT.

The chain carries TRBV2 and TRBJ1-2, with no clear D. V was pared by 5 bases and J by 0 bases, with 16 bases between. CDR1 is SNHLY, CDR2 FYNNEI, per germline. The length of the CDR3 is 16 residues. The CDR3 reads CASSPRQVKANYGYTF. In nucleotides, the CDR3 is TGTGCCAGCAGTCCCCGGCAGGTCAAGGCTAACTATGGCTACACCTTC.

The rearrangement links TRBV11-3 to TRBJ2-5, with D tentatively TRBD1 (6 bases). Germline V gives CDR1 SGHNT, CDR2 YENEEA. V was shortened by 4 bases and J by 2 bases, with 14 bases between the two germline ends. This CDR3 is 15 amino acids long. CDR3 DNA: TGTGCCAGCAGCTCGGCAATCGACAGGCAAGAGACCCAGTACTTC. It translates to CASSSAIDRQETQYF.

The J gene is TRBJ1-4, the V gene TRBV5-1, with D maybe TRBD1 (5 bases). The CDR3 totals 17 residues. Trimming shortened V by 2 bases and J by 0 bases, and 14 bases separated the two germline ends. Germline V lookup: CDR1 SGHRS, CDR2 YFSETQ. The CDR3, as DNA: TGCGCCAGCAGCTTTTCGGACACTTCGGCAACTAATGAAAAACTGTTTTTT. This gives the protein CASSFSDTSATNEKLFF. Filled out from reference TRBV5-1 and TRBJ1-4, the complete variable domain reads KAGVTQTPRYLIKTRGQQVTLSCSPISGHRSVSWYQQTPGQGLQFLFEYFSETQRNKGNFPGRFSGRQFSNSRSEMNVSTLELGDSALYLCASSFSDTSATNEKLFFGSGTQLSVL.

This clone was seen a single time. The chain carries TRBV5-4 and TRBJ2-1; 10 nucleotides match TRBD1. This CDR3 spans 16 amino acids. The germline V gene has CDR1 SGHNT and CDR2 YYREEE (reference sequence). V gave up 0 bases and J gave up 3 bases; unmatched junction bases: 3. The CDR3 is CASSLGDRGLYNEQFF. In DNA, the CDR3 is TGTGCCAGCAGCTTGGGAGACAGGGGGCTCTACAATGAGCAGTTCTTC.

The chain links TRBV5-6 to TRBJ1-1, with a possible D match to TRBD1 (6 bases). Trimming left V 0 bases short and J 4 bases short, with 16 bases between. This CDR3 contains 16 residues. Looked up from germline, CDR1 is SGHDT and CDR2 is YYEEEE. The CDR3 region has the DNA TGTGCCAGCAGCTTGGGTCCAGGGGAGAGGGGCACTGAAGCTTTCTTT. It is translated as CASSLGPGERGTEAFF. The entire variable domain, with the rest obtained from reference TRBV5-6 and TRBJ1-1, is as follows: DAGVTQSPTHLIKTRGQQVTLRCSPKSGHDTVSWYQQALGQGPQFIFQYYEEEERQRGNFPDRFSGHQFPNYSSELNVNALLLGDSALYLCASSLGPGERGTEAFFGQGTRLTVV.

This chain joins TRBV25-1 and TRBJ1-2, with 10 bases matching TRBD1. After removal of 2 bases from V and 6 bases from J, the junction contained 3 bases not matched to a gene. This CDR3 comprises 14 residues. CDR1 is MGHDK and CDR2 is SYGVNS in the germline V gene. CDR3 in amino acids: CASSEGDRGHGYTF. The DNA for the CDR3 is TGTGCCAGCAGTGAAGGTGACAGGGGGCATGGCTACACCTTC.

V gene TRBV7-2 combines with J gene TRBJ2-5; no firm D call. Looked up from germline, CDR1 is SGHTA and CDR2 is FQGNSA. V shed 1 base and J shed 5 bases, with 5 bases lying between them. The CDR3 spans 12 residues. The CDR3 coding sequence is TGTGCCAGCAGCTTAGGCCGGGAGACCCAGTACTTC. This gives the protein CASSLGRETQYF. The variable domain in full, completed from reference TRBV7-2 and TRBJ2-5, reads GAGVSQSPSNKVTEKGKDVELRCDPISGHTALYWYRQSLGQGLEFLIYFQGNSAPDKSGLPSDRFSAERTGGSVSTLTIQRTQQEDSAVYLCASSLGRETQYFGPGTRLLVL.

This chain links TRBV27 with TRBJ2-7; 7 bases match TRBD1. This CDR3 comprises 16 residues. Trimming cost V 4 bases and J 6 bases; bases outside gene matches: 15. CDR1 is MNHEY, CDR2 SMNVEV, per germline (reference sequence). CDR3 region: CASSSRTGVPPLEQYF. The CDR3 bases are TGTGCCAGCAGTTCCAGAACAGGGGTCCCTCCACTCGAGCAGTACTTC.

CDR3 region: CASRFDRASGNTIYF. CDR3 DNA: TGTGCCAGTCGTTTCGACAGGGCTTCTGGAAACACCATATATTTT. This chain links TRBV19 with TRBJ1-3, with 7 positions matching TRBD1. V gave up 8 bases and J gave up 1 base; unmatched junction bases: 8. The CDR3 sequence is 15 residues long. The V gene's germline CDR1 is LNHDA and CDR2 SQIVND (reference sequence).

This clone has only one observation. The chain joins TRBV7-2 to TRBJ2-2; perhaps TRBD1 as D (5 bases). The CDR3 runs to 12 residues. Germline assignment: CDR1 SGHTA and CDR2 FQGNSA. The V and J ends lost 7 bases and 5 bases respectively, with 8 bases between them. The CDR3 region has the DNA TGTGCCAGCACCAAGGGGACCGGGGAGCTGTTTTTT. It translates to CASTKGTGELFF.

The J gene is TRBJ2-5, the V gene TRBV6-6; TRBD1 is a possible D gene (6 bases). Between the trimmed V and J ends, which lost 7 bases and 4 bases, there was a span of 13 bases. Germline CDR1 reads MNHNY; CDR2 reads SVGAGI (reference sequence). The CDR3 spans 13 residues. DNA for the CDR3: TGTGCCAGCACCAGCCAGGGGCGAGAGACCCAGTACTTC. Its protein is CASTSQGRETQYF.

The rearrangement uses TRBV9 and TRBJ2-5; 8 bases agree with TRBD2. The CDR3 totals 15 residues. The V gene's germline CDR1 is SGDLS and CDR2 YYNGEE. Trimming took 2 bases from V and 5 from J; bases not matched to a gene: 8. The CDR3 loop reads CASSVRGAGRETQYF. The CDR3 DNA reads TGTGCCAGCAGCGTGCGGGGGGCGGGGAGGGAGACCCAGTACTTC.

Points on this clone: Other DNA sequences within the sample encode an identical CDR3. CDR3 sequence reads: CAWSRTYSNQPQHF. CDR3 bases: TGTGCCTGGAGTCGAACCTATAGCAATCAGCCCCAGCATTTT. The V and J genes are TRBV30 and TRBJ1-5; D ambiguous. The ends were cut back, 2 bases at V and 0 bases at J, with 8 bases in the middle. Germline CDR1 reads GTSNPN; CDR2 reads SVGIG (reference sequence). CDR3 length: 14 amino acids.

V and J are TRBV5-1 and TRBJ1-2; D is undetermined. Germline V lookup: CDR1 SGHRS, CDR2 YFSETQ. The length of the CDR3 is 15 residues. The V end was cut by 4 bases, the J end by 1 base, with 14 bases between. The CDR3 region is CASSPGPANNYGYTF. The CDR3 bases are TGCGCCAGCAGCCCAGGTCCAGCAAATAACTATGGCTACACCTTC.

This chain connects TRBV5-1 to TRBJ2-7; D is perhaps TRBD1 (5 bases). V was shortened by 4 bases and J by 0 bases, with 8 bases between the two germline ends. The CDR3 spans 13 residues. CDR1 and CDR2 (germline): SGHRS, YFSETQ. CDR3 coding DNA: TGCGCCAGCAGCATTGACAGCTCCTACGAGCAGTACTTC. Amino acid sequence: CASSIDSSYEQYF.

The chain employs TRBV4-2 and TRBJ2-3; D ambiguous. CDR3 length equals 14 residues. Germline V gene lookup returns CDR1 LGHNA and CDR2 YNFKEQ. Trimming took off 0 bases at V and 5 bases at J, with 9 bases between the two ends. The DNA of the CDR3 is TGTGCCAGCAGCCAAGATTCCCCAGTAGATACGCAGTATTTT. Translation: CASSQDSPVDTQYF.

The CDR3 here is CASSHPPGGLAGGNEQFF. The CDR3 DNA follows: TGCGCCAGCAGCCATCCCCCGGGGGGATTAGCGGGGGGCAATGAGCAGTTCTTC. The chain uses TRBV4-1 and TRBJ2-1; 10 bases are a match to TRBD2. CDR1 is MGHRA and CDR2 is YSYEKL in the germline V gene. CDR3 size: 18 residues. The J segment lost 6 bases and the V segment lost 3 bases, leaving 14 bases of the junction unmatched.

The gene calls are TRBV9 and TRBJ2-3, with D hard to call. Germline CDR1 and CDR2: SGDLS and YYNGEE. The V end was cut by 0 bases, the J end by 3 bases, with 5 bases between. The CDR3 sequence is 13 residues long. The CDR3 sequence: CASSVAQTDTQYF. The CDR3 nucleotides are TGTGCCAGCAGCGTAGCCCAAACAGATACGCAGTATTTT.

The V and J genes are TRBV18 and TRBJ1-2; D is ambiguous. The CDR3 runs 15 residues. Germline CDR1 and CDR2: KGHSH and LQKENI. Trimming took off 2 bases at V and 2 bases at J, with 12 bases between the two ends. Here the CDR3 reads CASSPVLGGNYGYTF. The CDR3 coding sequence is TGTGCCAGCTCACCAGTTTTAGGAGGGAACTATGGCTACACCTTC.

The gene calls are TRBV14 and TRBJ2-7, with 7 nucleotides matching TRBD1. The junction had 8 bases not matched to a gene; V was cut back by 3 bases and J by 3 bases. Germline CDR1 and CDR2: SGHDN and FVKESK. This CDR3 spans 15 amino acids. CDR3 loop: CASSHRQGPRYEQYF. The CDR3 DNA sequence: TGTGCCAGCAGCCACCGACAGGGACCCCGCTACGAGCAGTACTTC.

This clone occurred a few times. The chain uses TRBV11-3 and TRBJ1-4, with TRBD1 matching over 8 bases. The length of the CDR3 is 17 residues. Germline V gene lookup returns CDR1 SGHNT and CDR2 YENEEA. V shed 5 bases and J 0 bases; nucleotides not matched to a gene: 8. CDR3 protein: CASSPGQVGATNEKLFF. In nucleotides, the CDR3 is TGTGCCAGCAGCCCGGGACAGGTGGGGGCAACTAATGAAAAACTGTTTTTT.

This CDR3 is CASSLVASRRTGELFF. The CDR3 coding sequence is TGTGCCAGCAGCTTGGTGGCCAGCCGGAGGACCGGGGAGCTGTTTTTT. J is TRBJ2-2 and V is TRBV5-4; perhaps TRBD2 as D (5 bases). Germline-derived CDR1 and CDR2 are SGHNT and YYREEE (reference sequence). CDR3 size: 16 residues. The V gene lost 0 bases and the J gene lost 5 bases, with 14 bases spanning the gap. The complete variable domain, with remaining parts taken from reference TRBV5-4 and TRBJ2-2, reads ETGVTQSPTHLIKTRGQQVTLRCSSQSGHNTVSWYQQALGQGPQFIFQYYREEENGRGNFPPRFSGLQFPNYSSELNVNALELDDSALYLCASSLVASRRTGELFFGEGSRLTVL.